A single sample is the source of the 29 T cell receptor beta chains below, sequenced in a study of CD8+CD57+ T cells in acquired aplastic anemia (dated 2018 in TCRdb). TCRdb shows the sequencer as Illumina HiSeq 2000. Genomic DNA served as template for TCR beta VDJ combination and CDR3 sequence profiling. TCRdb reprocessing: public reads trimmed at Q25 with fastp, clones called with MiXCR, in-frame beta chains kept. Every CDR3 protein is listed once, alongside the most common genes and DNA of its rows. The table for this sample lists about 150,000 distinct CDR3 sequences; approximately 52% of them were counted only once. The ten largest make up less than 15% of the sample. The patients picked for sequencing were ones in whom flow cytometry had shown an expansion of CD8+CD57+ cells. The material sequenced was sorted CD4+, CD8+, or CD8+CD57+ T cells (not recorded which) from PBMCs. These receptor sequences come from a human donor with aplastic anemia.

To note about this clonotype: Germline is not matched at one junction end, which may reflect a read error. The V and J genes are TRBV10-1 and TRBJ2-2; TRBD1 is a possible D gene (5 bases). The germline gives CDR1 WNHNN, CDR2 SYGVQD (reference sequence). This CDR3 comprises 14 residues. The CDR3 DNA is TGCGCTAGCAGTGAGTTCGCAGGGTTCGGGGAGCTGTTTTTT. It is translated as CASSEFAGFGELFF.

This clonotype has a count of ten or more. The V and J genes are TRBV4-1 and TRBJ1-1, with a possible D match to TRBD1 (5 bases). Germline V gene lookup returns CDR1 MGHRA and CDR2 YSYEKL. There are 14 residues in the CDR3. V was trimmed by 0 bases and J by 6 bases, leaving 11 bases between them. The CDR3: CASSQDIRAPEAFF. As DNA, the CDR3 is TGCGCCAGCAGCCAAGATATCAGGGCCCCTGAAGCTTTCTTT.

This clonotype was picked up many times. The chain carries TRBV11-2 and TRBJ1-6; 9 bases match TRBD1. This CDR3 is 16 amino acids long. Germline values: CDR1 SGHAT, CDR2 FQNNGV. V gave up 7 bases and J gave up 6 bases; unmatched junction bases: 10. DNA for the CDR3: TGTGCCAGCACCCAATTAACGGGACAGGGTAATTCACCCCTCCACTTT. This gives the protein CASTQLTGQGNSPLHF.

This clonotype was seen at least ten times. V and J are TRBV29-1 and TRBJ2-5; 7 bases align to TRBD1. This CDR3 comprises 13 residues. V was pared by 7 bases and J by 1 base, with 6 bases of the junction left unmatched. From germline, CDR1 is SQVTM and CDR2 ANQGSEA. The DNA of the CDR3 is TGCAGCGGAGGGGACAGACCCCAAGAGACCCAGTACTTC. It encodes CSGGDRPQETQYF.

This clonotype was observed at least ten times. This chain links TRBV5-1 with TRBJ1-1; D gene uncertain. Trimming stripped 0 bases from V and 1 base from J, with 7 bases between. The CDR3 is 14 amino acids. Germline values: CDR1 SGHRS, CDR2 YFSETQ. CDR3 nucleotides: TGCGCCAGCAGCTTGGAACATCAGAACACTGAAGCTTTCTTT. Translation: CASSLEHQNTEAFF.

The V and J genes are TRBV4-3 and TRBJ2-3; 8 bases match TRBD2. The CDR3 contains 16 residues. Per germline, CDR1 LGHNA and CDR2 YSLEER. Losses at the gene ends were 0 bases for V and 5 bases for J; bases not matched to a gene: 7. The CDR3 here is CASSQDRGGQRDTQYF. In nucleotides, the CDR3 is TGCGCCAGCAGCCAAGATCGGGGGGGGCAGAGAGATACGCAGTATTTT.

The chain recombines TRBV7-9 with TRBJ2-3; D is undetermined. Looked up from germline, CDR1 is SEHNR and CDR2 is FQNEAQ (reference sequence). The CDR3 consists of 13 residues. Trimming pared 9 bases from V and 3 bases from J, leaving 13 bases between. The CDR3: CASNPLGTDTQYF. Here the CDR3 DNA reads TGTGCCAGTAATCCTCTGGGGACAGATACGCAGTATTTT.

Notes on this clonotype: The CDR3 does not close with the conserved phenylalanine or tryptophan, likely indicating a read error. The chain carries TRBV2 and TRBJ2-3; D perhaps matches TRBD2 (5 bases). This CDR3 is 14 amino acids long. Looked up from germline, CDR1 is SNHLY and CDR2 is FYNNEI. V was clipped by 6 bases and J by 0 bases, with 10 bases between them. Here the CDR3 DNA reads TGTGCCAGCAGAGGAGGACCGAGCACAGATACGCAGTATCTT. It encodes CASRGGPSTDTQYL.

V is TRBV2 and J is TRBJ2-7; 8 bases map to TRBD1. The CDR3 totals 14 residues. The V and J ends lost 6 bases and 4 bases, in that order; junction bases with no gene match: 8. Germline-derived CDR1 and CDR2 are SNHLY and FYNNEI. The CDR3 sequence: CASRSDRGFYEQYF. CDR3 DNA: TGTGCCAGCAGGTCAGACAGGGGATTTTACGAGCAGTACTTC.

The gene calls are TRBV19 and TRBJ2-1; possible D gene TRBD2, 6 bases. The CDR3 has 18 residues. Looked up from germline, CDR1 is LNHDA and CDR2 is SQIVND (reference sequence). Trimming pared 4 bases from V and 0 bases from J, leaving 19 bases between. Here the CDR3 reads CASSSSGVALSSYNEQFF. The DNA of the CDR3 is TGTGCCAGTAGTAGTAGCGGCGTGGCCCTGAGCTCCTACAATGAGCAGTTCTTC.

Of note for this clonotype: At one end the junction does not follow the germline gene, possibly because of a read error. The CDR3 sequence: CASSLGQPNNEQFF. CDR3 sequence (DNA): TGTGCTAGCAGCTTAGGGCAGCCGAACAATGAGCAGTTCTTC. V and J are TRBV7-7 and TRBJ2-1; no reliable D call. In germline, CDR1 is SSHAT, CDR2 FNYEAQ (reference sequence). The CDR3 extends over 14 amino acids.

In this sample, this clonotype turned up a few times. The chain couples TRBV10-3 to TRBJ2-7, with D hard to call. Trimming took 4 bases from V and 1 from J, leaving 11 bases between them. CDR3 size: 14 residues. CDR1 is ENHRY and CDR2 is SYGVKD in the germline V gene. The CDR3, as DNA: TGTGCCATCAGTGGGTCCGGGCGATCCTACGAGCAGTACTTC. It yields the protein CAISGSGRSYEQYF.

The chain has TRBV10-2 and TRBJ2-5; possibly TRBD1 or TRBD2 for D (5 bases each). The CDR3 sequence is 16 residues long. CDR1 WSHSY and CDR2 SAAADI come from the germline V gene. The V gene lost 5 bases and the J gene lost 0 bases, with 16 bases spanning the gap. CDR3 nucleotides: TGCGCCAGCAGTTATCTTTCGGGACGGAACCAAGAGACCCAGTACTTC. It is translated as CASSYLSGRNQETQYF.

The rearrangement uses TRBV2 and TRBJ1-6, with unresolved D. The V and J ends lost 1 base and 8 bases respectively, with 3 bases between them. From germline, CDR1 is SNHLY and CDR2 FYNNEI. This CDR3 has 12 residues. CDR3 residues: CASSEGDSPLHF. CDR3 nucleotides: TGTGCCAGCAGTGAAGGAGATTCACCCCTCCACTTT.

This clonotype has a count of ten or more. The chain is built from TRBV20-1 and TRBJ1-2; TRBD1 agrees at 9 bases. Germline CDR1 and CDR2: DFQATT and SNEGSKA (reference sequence). The V gene end was trimmed by 5 bases and the J gene end by 8 bases; junction bases not matched to a gene: 15. The CDR3 length is 15 residues. CDR3 sequence (DNA): TGCAGTGCTTATGATCCGGGACAGGGAGTTTTCGGCTACACCTTC. Its translation: CSAYDPGQGVFGYTF.

This clonotype was counted ten times or more. V and J are TRBV12-3 or TRBV12-4 and TRBJ2-3, with D unclear. This CDR3 spans 16 amino acids. Trimming removed 5 bases at V and 11 bases at J, with 26 bases between. CDR3: CASSPSTQGIPIWQYF. The CDR3 DNA reads TGTGCCAGCAGTCCCTCGACGCAAGGGATTCCCATTTGGCAGTATTTT.

This clonotype has a count of ten or more. The chain is built from TRBV12-3 or TRBV12-4 and TRBJ1-6; unclear D gene. V was clipped by 6 bases and J by 2 bases, with 11 bases between them. The CDR3 length is 15 residues. The CDR3 is CASRPPGAYNSPLHF. The CDR3 DNA sequence: TGTGCCAGCAGACCACCGGGAGCCTATAATTCACCCCTCCACTTT.

As concerns this clonotype: An end of the junction differs from the germline gene, which may be a read error. This chain joins TRBV20-1 and TRBJ2-1, with D uncertain. Per germline, CDR1 DFQATT and CDR2 SNEGSKA (reference sequence). CDR3 length equals 14 residues. The CDR3: CGASSPQTYNEQFF. In DNA form, the CDR3 reads TGCGGTGCCTCATCCCCACAGACCTACAACGAGCAGTTCTTT.

The rearrangement joins TRBV20-1 to TRBJ1-2; the D gene is possibly TRBD1 (5 bases). Germline V gene sequence: CDR1 DFQATT, CDR2 SNEGSKA (reference sequence). CDR3 length equals 13 residues. Trimming removed 4 bases from V and 5 bases from J, with 14 bases in between. CDR3 region: CSATFGGGYGYTF. The CDR3 bases are TGCAGTGCTACATTCGGGGGAGGGTATGGCTACACCTTC.

This clonotype rates as medium-sized. J is TRBJ2-5 and V is TRBV12-3 or TRBV12-4; tentative D call: TRBD1 (7 bases). The CDR3 sequence is 14 residues long. Deletions cut 2 bases from V and 5 bases from J, with 12 bases between. CDR3 DNA: TGTGCCAGCAGTTTATCAGGGGGAGGCGAGACCCAGTACTTC. Translated, it gives CASSLSGGGETQYF.

This clonotype was counted many times. This rearrangement joins TRBV6-1 to TRBJ2-2; D unresolved. The CDR3 is 11 residues long. CDR1 and CDR2 from the germline V gene are MNHNS and SASEGT. Trimming took off 10 bases at V and 0 bases at J, with 3 bases between the two ends. Written as DNA, the CDR3 is TGTGCCACCACGAACACCGGGGAGCTGTTTTTT. Its translation: CATTNTGELFF.

V and J are TRBV10-3 and TRBJ1-3; D might be TRBD1 (5 bases). V was shortened by 6 bases and J by 4 bases, with 10 bases between the two germline ends. This CDR3 contains 13 residues. Germline assignment: CDR1 ENHRY and CDR2 SYGVKD. The CDR3 DNA sequence: TGTGCCATCAGGACAGACGAGGGAAACACCATATATTTT. Translated, it gives CAIRTDEGNTIYF.

This clonotype was observed a handful of times. The chain employs TRBV2 and TRBJ1-2, with D possibly being TRBD1 (5 bases). This CDR3 is 13 amino acids long. V dropped 3 bases and J dropped 7 bases, with 12 bases sitting between them. Germline loops: CDR1 SNHLY, CDR2 FYNNEI. Here the CDR3 reads CASSDGGLGGYTF. The CDR3 nucleotides are TGTGCCAGCAGTGATGGGGGGTTGGGTGGCTACACCTTC.

This clonotype has just a few counts. This rearrangement joins TRBV25-1 to TRBJ1-6; 9 nucleotides match TRBD1. CDR1 and CDR2 from the germline V gene are MGHDK and SYGVNS. The CDR3 extends over 14 amino acids. Trimming took 3 bases from V and 7 from J; bases not matched to a gene: 1. CDR3 residues: CASSEDRGNSPLHF. The DNA of the CDR3 is TGTGCCAGCAGTGAGGACAGGGGAAATTCACCCCTCCACTTT.

The V gene is TRBV10-3, the J gene TRBJ2-1, with TRBD2 identical over 7 bases. The CDR3 loop spans 15 amino acids. V gave up 3 bases and J gave up 6 bases; unmatched junction bases: 8. Germline V gene lookup returns CDR1 ENHRY and CDR2 SYGVKD. CDR3 sequence: CAISDPSGRGNEQFF. DNA for the CDR3: TGTGCCATCAGTGACCCTTCTGGGAGGGGCAATGAGCAGTTCTTC.

The chain recombines TRBV29-1 with TRBJ1-4; D may be TRBD1 (6 bases). The CDR3 covers 15 residues. The V gene's germline CDR1 is SQVTM and CDR2 ANQGSEA. The V end lost 6 bases, the J end lost 0 bases, and 14 bases lay between the germline ends. Here the CDR3 reads CSVGLGGATNEKLFF. In DNA, the CDR3 is TGCAGCGTAGGATTAGGGGGTGCAACTAATGAAAAACTGTTTTTT.

This clonotype has ten or more counts. V is TRBV20-1 and J is TRBJ2-1; TRBD1 is a possible D gene (6 bases). Germline loops: CDR1 DFQATT, CDR2 SNEGSKA (reference sequence). V dropped 5 bases and J dropped 0 bases, with 14 bases sitting between them. This CDR3 contains 15 residues. Written as DNA, the CDR3 is TGCAGTGCTCAGACCCGGGACATCTCCTACAATGAGCAGTTCTTC. Amino acid sequence: CSAQTRDISYNEQFF.

The CDR3 spells CASSYSQPLDRVNQPQHF. CDR3 nucleotides: TGTGCCAGCAGTTACAGTCAACCTCTGGACAGGGTAAATCAGCCCCAGCATTTT. The V and J genes are TRBV6-2 or TRBV6-3 and TRBJ1-5; 8 bases are a match to TRBD1. The V gene's germline CDR1 is MNHEY and CDR2 SVGEGT. V lost 2 bases, J lost 4 bases, and 13 bases stayed unmatched. The CDR3 loop spans 18 amino acids.

The sample holds one count of this clonotype. This chain joins TRBV6-1 and TRBJ1-1; D remains ambiguous. CDR1 is MNHNS, CDR2 SASEGT, per germline. The CDR3 loop spans 12 amino acids. The germline V and J ends were trimmed by 6 bases and 7 bases, with 12 bases remaining between them. The CDR3 DNA reads TGTGCCAGCAGAACTACGCGCAGTGAAGCTTTCTTT. Its protein product is CASRTTRSEAFF.